This T cell receptor (beta chain) was found in a study of response to subunit inactivated influenza vaccine. This CDR3 contains 13 residues. Deletions cut 0 bases from V and 11 bases from J, with 8 bases between. Per the germline V gene, CDR1 is MNHEY and CDR2 is SVGAGI. MiXCR, applied by TCRdb to the RT-PCR reads, yields one record per CDR3 protein. The sample has some 550,000 distinct CDR3 sequences, around 21% seen once. This clonotype was seen a few times. These data are also associated with another study on T cells expressing NK-cell markers. Per that paper: With UMIs, 5'RACE template switching was used to make TCR beta cDNA. Dominant NKG2C+ clonotypes made up roughly 1.0-7.0% of CD8+ T cells in several donors.

Sequences were derived from CD4+ T cells sorted from PBMCs, sampled 12 days after vaccination. The receptor was derived from a man aged 50 or older who received an inactivated influenza vaccine. The chain couples TRBV6-5 to TRBJ1-6; D is ambiguous. CDR3 bases: TGTGCCAGCAGTTACTCGACCGTGGCACCCCTCCACTTT. Protein: CASSYSTVAPLHF.